These 7 T cell receptor beta chains were all obtained from the same sample, sequenced in a study of shared clonotypes between healthy human individuals. Profiling relied on immunoSEQ multiplex PCR, and the TCRdb table lists in-frame clones only, not all of them. The data hold approximately 710,000 clones, with 80% to 95% observed a single time. Material for sequencing was memory CD8+ T cells from PBMCs. Subset given: CD45RO+ cells pooled with CCR7-negative TemRA cells. Source of these receptors: a man between 18 and 29 years old in good health. Some clones in this sample may be carry-over from other donors' samples.

The chain is built from TRBV27 and TRBJ2-7, with unresolved D. With 5 bases removed from V and 2 bases from J, the gap between germline ends came to 13 bases. The CDR3 totals 14 residues. CDR1 and CDR2 (germline): MNHEY, SMNVEV (reference sequence). CDR3 bases: TGTGCCAGCAGTACCCTGGACGGAACCTACGAGCAGTACTTC. Translated, it gives CASSTLDGTYEQYF.

V gene TRBV4-3 combines with J gene TRBJ1-3; possibly TRBD1 for D (5 bases). The CDR3 sequence is 15 residues long. From germline, CDR1 is LGHNA and CDR2 YSLEER. The V end was cut by 3 bases, the J end by 1 base, with 10 bases between. Here the CDR3 reads CASSHNPGSGNTIYF. Here the CDR3 DNA reads TGCGCCAGCAGCCACAACCCAGGGTCTGGAAACACCATATATTTT.

The rearrangement joins TRBV6-5 to TRBJ2-2; perhaps TRBD1 as D (6 bases). There are 15 residues in the CDR3. Germline V gives CDR1 MNHEY, CDR2 SVGAGI. Deletions cut 4 bases from V and 4 bases from J, with 13 bases between. CDR3 coding DNA: TGTGCCAGCAGTTCCCCACAACAGGGCACCGGGGAGCTGTTTTTT. Its protein is CASSSPQQGTGELFF.

The CDR3 is CASTPPGGTDTQYF. The CDR3 DNA sequence: TGTGCCAGCACTCCCCCCGGGGGCACAGATACGCAGTATTTT. This chain connects TRBV28 to TRBJ2-3; tentatively, D is TRBD2 (5 bases). The germline CDR1 and CDR2 sequences are MDHEN and SYDVKM. CDR3 size: 14 residues. V was cut by 7 bases and J by 1 base, with 12 bases left in between.

V is TRBV4-1 and J is TRBJ2-7; 9 bases are a match to TRBD2. Germline trimming cut 0 bases from V and 3 bases from J; bases unmatched to any gene: 18. Germline lookup yields CDR1 MGHRA and CDR2 YSYEKL. The CDR3 is 20 amino acids. The CDR3 region is CASSQETEVDAGGPFYEQYF. CDR3 DNA sequence: TGCGCCAGCAGCCAAGAGACTGAGGTCGACGCGGGAGGGCCATTCTACGAGCAGTACTTC.

This clone was seen just once. This rearrangement joins TRBV9 to TRBJ2-1, with D perhaps matching TRBD2 (5 bases). Trimming stripped 5 bases from V and 2 bases from J, with 17 bases between. CDR1 and CDR2 from the germline V gene are SGDLS and YYNGEE. CDR3 length: 16 amino acids. CDR3 in DNA: TGTGCCAGCAGGGAGTCATTTAGGACTGCCTACAATGAGCAGTTCTTC. Translating gives CASRESFRTAYNEQFF.

The genes are TRBV4-1 and TRBJ2-7, with 9 bases lining up with TRBD2. The CDR3 is 16 residues long. The germline CDR1 and CDR2 sequences are MGHRA and YSYEKL. With 6 bases clipped from V and 3 bases from J, the junction kept 12 bases outside the gene matches. Here the CDR3 DNA reads TGCGCCAGCAGTCCCACACCTGGGCGGGAGGGCTACGAGCAGTACTTC. This encodes CASSPTPGREGYEQYF.